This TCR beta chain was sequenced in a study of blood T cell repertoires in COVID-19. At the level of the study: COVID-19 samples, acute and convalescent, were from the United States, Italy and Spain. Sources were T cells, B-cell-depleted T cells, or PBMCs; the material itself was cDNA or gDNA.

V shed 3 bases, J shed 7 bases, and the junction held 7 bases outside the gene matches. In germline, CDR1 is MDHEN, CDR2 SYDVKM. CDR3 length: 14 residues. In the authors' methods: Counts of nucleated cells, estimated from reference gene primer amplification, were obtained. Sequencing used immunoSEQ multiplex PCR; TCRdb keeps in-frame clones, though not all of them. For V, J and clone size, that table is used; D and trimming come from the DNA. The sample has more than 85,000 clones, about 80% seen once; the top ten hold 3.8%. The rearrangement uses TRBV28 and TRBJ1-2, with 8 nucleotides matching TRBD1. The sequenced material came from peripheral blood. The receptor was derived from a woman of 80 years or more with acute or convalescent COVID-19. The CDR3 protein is CASSLGQGAGGYTF. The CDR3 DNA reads TGTGCCAGCAGTTTGGGTCAGGGGGCGGGTGGCTACACCTTC.